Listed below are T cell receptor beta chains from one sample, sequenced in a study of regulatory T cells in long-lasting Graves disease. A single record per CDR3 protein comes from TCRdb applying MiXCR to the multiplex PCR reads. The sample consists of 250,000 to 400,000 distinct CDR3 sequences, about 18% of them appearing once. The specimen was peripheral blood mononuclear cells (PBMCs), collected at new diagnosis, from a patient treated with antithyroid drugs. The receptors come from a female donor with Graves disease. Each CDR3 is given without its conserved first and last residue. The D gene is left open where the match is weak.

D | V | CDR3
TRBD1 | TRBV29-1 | SPHGTGNSFEQY
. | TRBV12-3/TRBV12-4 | ASSFPGSVEQY
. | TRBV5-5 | ASSLAGSEAYEQY
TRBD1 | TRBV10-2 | ASSESLGTGGAYEQY
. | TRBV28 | ASTSDGTDTQY
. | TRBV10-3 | AISEFRAPFEAF
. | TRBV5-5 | ASSLGARAVSYEQY
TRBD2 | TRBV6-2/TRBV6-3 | ASSFGTSGSETQY
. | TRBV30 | AWSLPPPRDTQY
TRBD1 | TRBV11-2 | ASSRAQGEGNTIY
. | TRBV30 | AWVVADTQY
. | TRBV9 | ASSGDMGGEAF
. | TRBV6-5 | ASSYEGNQPQH
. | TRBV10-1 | ASSYLGGSYNEQF
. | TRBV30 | AWSGKIGQRNNQPQH
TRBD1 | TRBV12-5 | ASGTGGADQPQH
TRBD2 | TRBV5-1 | ASSFGLARTDTQY
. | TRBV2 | ASSRTQVEAF
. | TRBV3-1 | ASSQDPRDTQY
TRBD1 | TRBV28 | ASSRRTGFGEKLF
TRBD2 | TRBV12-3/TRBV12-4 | ASSLALIGLAGDTQY